The TCR beta chain under discussion was sequenced for a study of shared clonotypes between healthy human individuals. Study-wide background: Plates per donor: three CD4 naive, three CD4 memory, two CD8 naive, one CD8 memory. Regarding the study as a whole: Sequencing of the sorted subsets was shown by rarefaction to be incomplete despite large depth. Clonotypes not shared had lower generation probabilities than those common to all four donors.

This clone is a singleton in its sample. Its matching antigen is unknown. Trimming cost V 3 bases and J 4 bases, with 10 bases left between them. Germline-derived CDR1 and CDR2 are SNHLY and FYNNEI. This CDR3 comprises 14 residues. TCRdb keeps only in-frame clones here, not all; method: immunoSEQ multiplex PCR. This sample yields some 2,500,000 clones, of which 93% are seen a single time; roughly 0.36% belongs to the top ten. Subsets obtained from CD4+ cells comprised CD45RA+ naive and CD45RA-negative memory cells. The material sequenced was naive CD4+ T cells from PBMCs. Noted subset: CD45RA+ positively selected. The origin of this receptor is a man aged 18 to 30 in good health. Some clones in this sample may be carry-over from other donors' samples. The chain links TRBV2 to TRBJ2-1; the D is unclear. CDR3 loop: CASSDFVIYNEQFF. CDR3 DNA sequence: TGTGCCAGCAGTGACTTCGTTATTTACAATGAGCAGTTCTTC.